Below, one T cell receptor beta chain is given with its context. The data derive from a study of blood T cell repertoires in COVID-19. Study background: Material from acute and convalescent COVID-19 was sourced from the United States, Italy and Spain. Nucleic acid was either cDNA or gDNA, and it came from T cells, B-cell-depleted T cells, or PBMCs.

Original analysis: Reference gene primers were amplified, and this amplification served to estimate nucleated cell counts. Sequenced by immunoSEQ multiplex PCR; TCRdb stores in-frame clones only, minus some. V, J and clone size reflect that table, while D and trimming were determined from the DNA. This table has over 400,000 clones, over 75% appearing once. This CDR3 is built from 13 residues. The germline CDR1 and CDR2 sequences are MNHEY and SMNVEV (reference sequence). V gave up 6 bases and J gave up 3 bases; unmatched junction bases: 2. This TCR was sampled from a human donor in a cohort sampled during active COVID-19. This rearrangement joins TRBV27 to TRBJ2-7; TRBD2 agrees at 10 bases. The material sequenced was peripheral blood. The CDR3 DNA reads TGTGCCAGCAGGTTAGCGGGAGGCTACGAGCAGTACTTC. Amino acids: CASRLAGGYEQYF.